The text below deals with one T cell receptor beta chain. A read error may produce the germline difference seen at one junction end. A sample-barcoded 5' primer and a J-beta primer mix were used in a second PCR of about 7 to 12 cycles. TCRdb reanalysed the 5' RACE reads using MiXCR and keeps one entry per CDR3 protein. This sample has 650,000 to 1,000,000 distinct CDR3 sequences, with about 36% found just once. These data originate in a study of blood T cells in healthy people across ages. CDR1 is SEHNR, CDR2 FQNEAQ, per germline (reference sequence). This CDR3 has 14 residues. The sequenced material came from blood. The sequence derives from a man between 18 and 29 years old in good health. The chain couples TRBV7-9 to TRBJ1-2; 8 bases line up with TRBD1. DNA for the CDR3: TGTGCCAGCAGCTCCTGGACAGGGAACTATGACTACACCTTC. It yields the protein CASSSWTGNYDYTF. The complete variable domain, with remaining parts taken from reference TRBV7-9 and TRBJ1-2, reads DTGVSQNPRHKITKRGQNVTFRCDPISEHNRLYWYRQTLGQGPEFLTYFQNEAQLEKSRLLSDRFSAERPKGSFSTLEIQRTEQGDSAMYLCASSSWTGNYDYTFGSGTRLTVV.